What follows are 16 T cell receptor beta chains derived from one specimen sequenced in a study of blood T cell repertoires in COVID-19. The method was immunoSEQ multiplex PCR; TCRdb's version includes in-frame clones alone and lacks a portion of them. Of about 190,000 clones in the sample, 84% were seen once. The material sequenced was PBMCs or T cells enriched from blood (not recorded which). All receptors come from a woman under 40 who had been exposed to COVID-19.

This clone was counted a single time. This chain links TRBV11-2 with TRBJ2-3, with D possibly being TRBD2 (6 bases). The CDR3 runs to 16 residues. Trimming stripped 3 bases from V and 5 bases from J, with 18 bases between. Germline CDR1 and CDR2: SGHAT and FQNNGV. CDR3 sequence (DNA): TGTGCCAGCAGCTTGGGGCGGGGCTCGCCAGGAGATACGCAGTATTTT. Amino acid sequence: CASSLGRGSPGDTQYF.

The chain has TRBV3-1 (or the pseudogene TRBV3-2) and TRBJ1-5; the D is unclear. The CDR3 is made up of 16 amino acids. V was trimmed by 1 base and J by 3 bases, leaving 13 bases between them. Germline CDR1 and CDR2: LGHDT and YNNKEL (reference sequence). This chain's CDR3 is CASSQGVEGFNQPQHF. The DNA for the CDR3 is TGTGCCAGCAGCCAAGGGGTGGAGGGATTCAATCAGCCCCAGCATTTT.

CDR3 DNA: TGTGCCAGCAGCTTAACCCCAGAGGGGGACTATGGCTACACCTTC. Residues: CASSLTPEGDYGYTF. The rearrangement joins TRBV7-3 to TRBJ1-2, with D possibly being TRBD1 (6 bases). V lost 0 bases and J lost 3, with 11 bases in between. The V gene's germline CDR1 is SGHTA and CDR2 FQGTGA. The CDR3 spans 15 residues.

This clone has more than one count but fewer than ten. This rearrangement joins TRBV28 to TRBJ2-1; 10 bases match TRBD2. With V trimmed by 6 bases and J by 2 bases, 10 bases remained unmatched. This CDR3 region has 17 residues. The germline CDR1 and CDR2 sequences are MDHEN and SYDVKM. This CDR3 reads CASSPIPLAGTYNEQFF. Written as DNA, the CDR3 is TGTGCCAGCAGCCCAATACCACTAGCGGGGACCTACAATGAGCAGTTCTTC.

This clone was seen just once. The V and J genes are TRBV6-6 and TRBJ2-1; the match to TRBD2 covers 9 bases. CDR3 length: 20 residues. The ends lost 6 bases at V and 4 bases at J; junction bases unmatched: 22. Germline values: CDR1 MNHNY, CDR2 SVGAGI (reference sequence). The CDR3 loop is CASSLGAAGGGADRYNEQFF. The CDR3 DNA follows: TGTGCCAGCAGCCTCGGAGCCGCTGGCGGGGGGGCGGATAGGTACAATGAGCAGTTCTTC.

This CDR3 is CASSMGQGDEKLFF. In DNA form, the CDR3 reads TGTGCCAGTAGTATGGGACAGGGGGATGAAAAACTGTTTTTT. J is TRBJ1-4 and V is TRBV19; 11 bases map to TRBD1. This CDR3 has 14 residues. CDR1 is LNHDA and CDR2 is SQIVND in the germline V gene (reference sequence). The V and J ends lost 3 bases and 6 bases, in that order; junction bases with no gene match: 0.

In nucleotides, the CDR3 is TGTGCCAGCTCACCACGGACAGGGGGTGGGAACACTGAAGCTTTCTTT. Protein product: CASSPRTGGGNTEAFF. V is TRBV18 and J is TRBJ1-1; 10 positions agree with TRBD1. Trimming cost V 1 base and J 1 base; bases outside gene matches: 3. Germline values: CDR1 KGHSH, CDR2 LQKENI. The CDR3 has 16 amino acids.

The V call is TRBV28, the J call TRBJ1-1, with D perhaps TRBD1 (5 bases). The CDR3 totals 14 residues. Germline assignment: CDR1 MDHEN and CDR2 SYDVKM. The V gene lost 4 bases and the J gene lost 0 bases, with 9 bases spanning the gap. CDR3 loop: CASSSSGLNTEAFF. Written as DNA, the CDR3 is TGTGCCAGCAGTTCCTCAGGGCTGAACACTGAAGCTTTCTTT.

The chain couples TRBV12-5 to TRBJ1-3, with TRBD1 identical over 8 bases. J lost 7 bases, V lost 1 base, and 12 bases had no gene match. This CDR3 is 17 amino acids long. Germline CDR1 is LGHNT and CDR2 is FRNRAP. In nucleotides, the CDR3 is TGTGCTAGTGGTTTGGATAAGACTGGGGACAGGATGAACACCATATATTTT. The encoded protein is CASGLDKTGDRMNTIYF.

This clone was seen only a few times. The chain links TRBV9 to TRBJ1-2, with a tentative D call TRBD1 (5 bases). Germline V gene data show CDR1 as SGDLS and CDR2 as YYNGEE. Trimming removed 0 bases at V and 1 base at J, with 13 bases between. CDR3 length equals 16 residues. In nucleotides, the CDR3 is TGTGCCAGCAGCGTAGCTGTAGGGGTGGGTAACTATGGCTACACCTTC. Its protein is CASSVAVGVGNYGYTF.

V gene TRBV5-6 combines with J gene TRBJ2-5, with a weak D call TRBD2 (6 bases). The germline CDR1 and CDR2 sequences are SGHDT and YYEEEE. The CDR3 length is 15 residues. Trimming took off 2 bases at V and 1 base at J, with 12 bases between the two ends. CDR3 coding DNA: TGTGCCAGCAGCTTTGTATCGGGACTCCAAGAGACCCAGTACTTC. This encodes CASSFVSGLQETQYF.

In its sample, this clone was seen a few times. This rearrangement joins TRBV29-1 to TRBJ1-1; D ambiguous. The CDR3 consists of 12 residues. Germline loops: CDR1 SQVTM, CDR2 ANQGSEA. V was trimmed by 6 bases and J by 5 bases, leaving 13 bases between them. The CDR3 DNA follows: TGCAGCGTAAAAAGGATCGGGACTGAAGCTTTCTTT. Protein sequence: CSVKRIGTEAFF.

The chain links TRBV6-5 to TRBJ2-7, with 8 bases fitting TRBD1. The germline CDR1 and CDR2 sequences are MNHEY and SVGAGI. With V trimmed by 4 bases and J by 2 bases, 7 bases remained unmatched. The CDR3 loop spans 15 amino acids. This CDR3 reads CASSSPQDRAYEQYF. For the CDR3, the DNA is TGTGCCAGCAGTTCCCCTCAGGACAGGGCCTACGAGCAGTACTTC.

The chain joins TRBV6-5 to TRBJ2-5; possible D gene TRBD2, 6 bases. CDR1 is MNHEY and CDR2 is SVGAGI in the germline V gene. V gave up 4 bases and J gave up 4 bases, with 13 bases separating them. The CDR3 has 14 residues. In DNA form, the CDR3 reads TGTGCCAGCAGTTCCCGGGCCGGGGGAGAGACCCAGTACTTC. Its translation: CASSSRAGGETQYF.

V is TRBV2 and J is TRBJ2-5; TRBD1 matches at 7 bases. V lost 7 bases to trimming and J lost 5 bases; unmatched junction nucleotides: 7. The CDR3 spans 13 residues. Germline CDR1 is SNHLY and CDR2 is FYNNEI. CDR3 sequence: CASTKTGMETQYF. For the CDR3, the DNA is TGTGCCAGCACTAAGACAGGGATGGAGACCCAGTACTTC. The full variable domain, completed using reference TRBV2 and TRBJ2-5, is EPEVTQTPSHQVTQMGQEVILRCVPISNHLYFYWYRQILGQKVEFLVSFYNNEISEKSEIFDDQFSVERPDGSNFTLKIRSTKLEDSAMYFCASTKTGMETQYFGPGTRLLVL.

The CDR3 loop is CASRSGSYTGELFF. Here the CDR3 DNA reads TGTGCCAGCAGGTCCGGGAGCTACACCGGGGAGCTGTTTTTT. The chain employs TRBV11-2 and TRBJ2-2; tentatively, D is TRBD2 (6 bases). The germline V gene encodes CDR1 SGHAT and CDR2 FQNNGV. The V and J ends lost 6 bases and 3 bases respectively, with 11 bases between them. The CDR3 runs 14 residues.